This T cell receptor (beta chain) was identified in a study of cytomegalovirus exposure and HLA in healthy donors. About the study: Previous work identified 120 million or so unique TCR beta sequences from around 200 million T cells.

The PCR made use of 60 Vbeta and 13 Jbeta primers. This table comes from immunoSEQ multiplex PCR, and its TCRdb copy is limited to in-frame clones, with some not included. The sample lists 150,000 to 200,000 clones, around three quarters occurring once. The CDR3 runs 12 residues. Trimming cost V 5 bases and J 3 bases, with 8 bases left between them. Germline CDR1 reads SGHTA; CDR2 reads FQGNSA. Concerning this clone: Its antigen is unknown.

Study conclusions and caveats: The records held CMV serostatus as the only immune exposure information. Cytomegalovirus-associated TCR beta chains were listed, numbering 150 to 200. An apparent linkage of common viral pathogens to several of the most significant clusters emerged in a later analysis.

Sequencing was performed on PBMCs. This TCR came from a man over 45 in good health and CMV-seropositive. The chain has TRBV7-2 and TRBJ2-7; no clear D. The DNA of the CDR3 is TGTGCCAGCAGCCCAAGTAGCTACGAGCAGTACTTC. As protein: CASSPSSYEQYF.